The rows below give T cell receptor beta chains drawn from one sample of a study of control samples from healthy donors and cancer patients. Using immunoSEQ multiplex PCR, the repertoire was profiled, and TCRdb retains in-frame clones only, with some absent. The sample records roughly 100,000 clones, roughly 92% being singletons. The sequencing input was blood. The receptors originated from a human donor in good health. The donor label of this sample is uncertain. The CDR3 runs from the conserved cysteine through the conserved F or W.

cdr3_length: 13
v_call: TRBV5-1
cdr3_aa: CASSLELSLGYTF

cdr3_length: 14
v_call: TRBV19
cdr3_aa: CASSIGTRTTEAFF

cdr3_length: 14
v_call: TRBV14
cdr3_aa: CASSQDTRRNIQYF

cdr3_length: 14
v_call: TRBV2
cdr3_aa: CASNPQRSSYEQYF

cdr3_length: 12
v_call: TRBV19
cdr3_aa: CASIHSTGELFF

cdr3_length: 13
v_call: TRBV12-3/TRBV12-4
cdr3_aa: CASSTGVTGELFF

cdr3_length: 14
v_call: TRBV7-8
cdr3_aa: CASGTSGLGETQYF

cdr3_length: 13
v_call: TRBV6-6
cdr3_aa: CASIFGDTGELFF

cdr3_length: 18
v_call: TRBV25-1
cdr3_aa: CASSEAPFGPIGGETQYF

cdr3_length: 16
v_call: TRBV30
cdr3_aa: CAWSHPGQGLGGPQHF

cdr3_length: 14
v_call: TRBV6-4
cdr3_aa: CAFFPPGGKHEQYF

cdr3_length: 15
v_call: TRBV3-1/TRBV3-2
cdr3_aa: CASSQVPGSYNEQFF

cdr3_length: 20
v_call: TRBV24-1
cdr3_aa: CATSDPNPGQGSSSYNEQFF

cdr3_length: 15
v_call: TRBV24-1
cdr3_aa: CATSSTGTGGEEQYF

cdr3_length: 13
v_call: TRBV25-1
cdr3_aa: CASSGQGLYEQYF

cdr3_length: 13
v_call: TRBV6-1
cdr3_aa: CASSPIPNQPQHF

cdr3_length: 15
v_call: TRBV4-3
cdr3_aa: CASSQEEGMNTEAFF

cdr3_length: 15
v_call: TRBV9
cdr3_aa: CASSMGPVGYNEQFF

cdr3_length: 12
v_call: TRBV12-3/TRBV12-4
cdr3_aa: CASTRQGYGYTF

cdr3_length: 15
v_call: TRBV5-1
cdr3_aa: CASRPQRAANTEAFF

cdr3_length: 15
v_call: TRBV19
cdr3_aa: CASSISGGRGGELFF

cdr3_length: 15
v_call: TRBV5-4
cdr3_aa: CASSEGLGSGNTIYF

cdr3_length: 13
v_call: TRBV10-3
cdr3_aa: CAISEIGNTEAFF

cdr3_length: 13
v_call: TRBV7-6
cdr3_aa: CASSSDRDTEAFF

cdr3_length: 15
v_call: TRBV6-5
cdr3_aa: CASSRWGGSNSPLHF

cdr3_length: 13
v_call: TRBV19
cdr3_aa: CASSGGLRQPQHF

cdr3_length: 16
v_call: TRBV7-3
cdr3_aa: CASSKTGGGSTGELFF

cdr3_length: 13
v_call: TRBV27
cdr3_aa: CASRPQGLYGYTF

cdr3_length: 14
v_call: TRBV20-1
cdr3_aa: CSASEFTVNTEAFF

cdr3_length: 16
v_call: TRBV18
cdr3_aa: CASSPVDRAVNQPQHF

cdr3_length: 14
v_call: TRBV24-1
cdr3_aa: CATSATWEGETQYF

cdr3_length: 15
v_call: TRBV6-5
cdr3_aa: CASSLERGSYNEQFF

cdr3_length: 14
v_call: TRBV11-1
cdr3_aa: CASSAGTGSDTQYF

cdr3_length: 13
v_call: TRBV28
cdr3_aa: CASSPGGNTEAFF

cdr3_length: 15
v_call: TRBV9
cdr3_aa: CASSVGGTGNQPQHF

cdr3_length: 13
v_call: TRBV7-6
cdr3_aa: CASSRGQNTEAFF

cdr3_length: 13
v_call: TRBV4-2
cdr3_aa: CASSLNWGAEAFF

cdr3_length: 13
v_call: TRBV7-9
cdr3_aa: CASSLGSQETQYF

cdr3_length: 16
v_call: TRBV2
cdr3_aa: CASRDRVSAGTDTQYF

cdr3_length: 17
v_call: TRBV11-2
cdr3_aa: CASSLDGPGGAYNEQFF

cdr3_length: 15
v_call: TRBV6-1
cdr3_aa: CASSETTASNYGYTF

cdr3_length: 14
v_call: TRBV28
cdr3_aa: CASGYRDRGGEQYF

cdr3_length: 15
v_call: TRBV5-4
cdr3_aa: CASSPRQRGTDTQYF

cdr3_length: 16
v_call: TRBV7-6
cdr3_aa: CASSFGGQRVTDTQYF

cdr3_length: 19
v_call: TRBV7-7
cdr3_aa: CASSNLGRDREPSNYGYTF